This TCR beta chain was recorded in a study of regulatory T cells (dated by TCRdb to 2016 to 2019). Concerning the study at large: T-cell receptor beta repertoires of sorted regulatory, conventional CD4+ and CD8+ T cells were compared between CD3G-deficient patients and healthy controls. Study-level results and caveats: Patient-derived CD8+ T cells showed a nonsignificant trend toward reduced Shannon entropy compared with control CD8+ cells. Patient repertoires showed restricted unique TRB V-J pairs and skewed V and J gene usage, most marked in regulatory T cells.

Remarks on this clone: The specificity of this receptor is unknown. The sample holds no much larger clone one base away, and base qualities are not on file.

CDR1 and CDR2 are drawn from the germline V gene: MDHEN, SYDVKM. V sheds 5 bases and J sheds 0 bases, leaving 11 bases between their ends. The CDR3 contains 15 residues, cysteine and phenylalanine counted. Only the CDR3 region is kept as DNA, spanning 45 bases read in frame from base 1. In the multiplex PCR, 52 forward TRBV primers and 13 reverse TRBJ primers were used, and assay-based and computational corrections were applied for amplification bias. Rearranged TRB loci were amplified from genomic DNA by multiplex PCR within the immunoSEQ assay. Sequencing of the TRB amplicons was done on an Illumina HiSeq platform. As for how the authors treated the data: Raw sequences were error-filtered and aligned to reference gene sequences by custom algorithms, then analyzed with the immunoSEQ online tools. Frequencies of productive and nonproductive TRB rearrangements were assessed among unique sequences as well as among total sequences. Assessment of potential self-reactivity relied on the hydrophobicity of positions 6 and 7 in the TRB CDR3, along with their amino acid composition. Groups were compared by t tests, Mann-Whitney tests or two-way ANOVA performed in Prism software. Imported from immuneACCESS, the table was reduced by TCRdb to in-frame sequences with V and J called. These copies leave out some clones; in studies compared against another copy, an unresolved V gene accounts for under half, and the cause of the remainder is not known. V, J and clone size derive from that table, while D and trimming were established from the DNA sequence. Within this sample are approximately 9,000 clones, with 84% of them counted one time only. Together, the top ten hold 10% to 13% of the sample.

Evidence of autoimmunity was present in all CD3G-deficient patients, and the autoimmunity was more severe in two of the patients. Patients were tested at ages ranging from 2 to 39 years, and reduced naive and increased memory CD4+ and CD8+ T-cell proportions were found in the patients. The patient group comprised more than 5 individuals with CD3G deficiency. An international network of physicians spanning the United States, Europe and Asia provided the patient samples and clinical data. Ficoll density separation was used to isolate peripheral blood mononuclear cells. CD3+ CD8+ CD4- T cells were isolated using a FACSAria cell sorter.

The receptor chain draws on TRBV28 and TRBJ2-1; a tentative D call is TRBD2 (5 bases match). The TCR originated in a person under 35 with CD3G deficiency. The sequenced sample was CD8+ T cells sorted from blood. The CDR3 has the sequence CASSPHGSSYNEQFF. The DNA is TGTGCCAGCAGTCCCCATGGGAGCTCCTACAATGAGCAGTTCTTC.